The clone carrying this T cell receptor beta chain was seen a single time. Its antigen is as yet unknown. This table comes from immunoSEQ multiplex PCR, and its TCRdb copy is limited to in-frame clones, with some not included. The repertoire holds hundreds of thousands of clones, with 90% to 98% as singletons. The data stem from a study of shared clonotypes between healthy human individuals. Findings and limits, study-wide: Specimens sampled were limited to blood, with tissue repertoires likely differing.

V was clipped by 7 bases and J by 0 bases; unmatched bases: 13. From germline, CDR1 is SNHLY and CDR2 FYNNEI. The CDR3 covers 17 residues. As defined, naive CD8 cells were CD45RO-negative and positively selected for CCR7, with terminally differentiated effector memory CD45RA+ cells excluded. Each of the donors was a healthy adult who was HIV-negative and had not had a recent acute infection or vaccination. This sequence was found in a man aged 25 to 40 in good health. What was sequenced was naive CD8+ T cells sorted from blood. The genes are TRBV2 and TRBJ2-3; 7 nucleotides line up with TRBD2. For the CDR3, the DNA is TGTGCCAGCAAAGTTCCCGGGAGGAGACTTAGCACAGATACGCAGTATTTT. This translates into CASKVPGRRLSTDTQYF. Complete variable domain (other parts from reference TRBV2 and TRBJ2-3): EPEVTQTPSHQVTQMGQEVILRCVPISNHLYFYWYRQILGQKVEFLVSFYNNEISEKSEIFDDQFSVERPDGSNFTLKIRSTKLEDSAMYFCASKVPGRRLSTDTQYFGPGTRLTVL.